The rows below give T cell receptor beta chains drawn from one sample of a study of shared clonotypes between healthy human individuals. Only in-frame clones appear in the TCRdb table, and some are missing; sequencing was by immunoSEQ multiplex PCR. The data hold some 1,900,000 clones, with roughly 95% observed a single time. The sequenced sample consisted of naive CD8+ T cells sorted from blood. Receptors originate from a young man in good health. Both conserved end residues are part of each CDR3. D genes are given only for firm matches. Some rows mark clone size as missing; the rest say once, few, many or name a class of expanded clone.

j_call v_call clone_size d_call cdr3_nt cdr3_aa
TRBJ2-7 TRBV6-1 NA NA TGTGCCAGCAGTGCCGGACACTCCGACCTTTTTTCCGAGCAGTACTTC CASSAGHSDLFSEQYF
TRBJ2-7 TRBV7-9 NA NA TGTGCCAGCAGCTTAGTAGGCCCCTACGAGCAGTACTTC CASSLVGPYEQYF
TRBJ2-7 TRBV29-1 NA TRBD2 TGCAGCCTGGGGACTAGCGGCTCCTACGAGCAGTACTTC CSLGTSGSYEQYF
TRBJ1-5 TRBV7-9 NA NA TGTACCTCATCACGCGGCAATCAGCCCCAGCATTTT CTSSRGNQPQHF
TRBJ2-3 TRBV6-4 NA NA TGTGCCAGCAGTGACTCGAATTTGGATACGCAGTATTTT CASSDSNLDTQYF
TRBJ2-5 TRBV7-3 NA TRBD1 TGTGCCAGCAGCTTCGGGACAGTGCAAGAGACCCAGTACTTC CASSFGTVQETQYF
TRBJ2-2 TRBV6-5 NA NA TGTGCCAGCAGTTACGGAACAACGAACACCGGGGAGCTGTTTTTT CASSYGTTNTGELFF
TRBJ2-1 TRBV7-9 NA TRBD2 TGTGCCAGCAGCTTAGTGGTACTAGCGGGTTACAATGAGCAGTTCTTC CASSLVVLAGYNEQFF
TRBJ1-1 TRBV2 NA NA TGTGCCAGCAGTGAACGTTCGAAAATGAACACTGAAGCTTTCTTT CASSERSKMNTEAFF
TRBJ2-7 TRBV9 NA TRBD1 TGTGCCAGCAGCGCGGAACCGGGACAGGGGATCTCCGAGCAGTACTTC CASSAEPGQGISEQYF
TRBJ1-1 TRBV25-1 NA TRBD1 TGTGCCAGCAGTATCACAGGGGGCGATTCTGAAGCTTTCTTT CASSITGGDSEAFF
TRBJ2-3 TRBV6-5 NA NA TGTGCCAGCAGTCAAGGGAGGTTGGATACGCAGTATTTT CASSQGRLDTQYF
TRBJ1-5 TRBV30 NA TRBD1 TGTGCCTGGAGCAGCACAGGGGTTGATCAGCCCCAGCATTTT CAWSSTGVDQPQHF
TRBJ2-7 TRBV11-2 NA NA TGTGCCAGCAGCTACCCTCCGGGATACGAGCAGTACTTC CASSYPPGYEQYF
TRBJ2-7 TRBV4-3 NA NA TGCGCCAGCAGCCAAGACAGGGTCGGGGGCGAGGATTACGAGCAGTACTTC CASSQDRVGGEDYEQYF
TRBJ1-1 TRBV19 NA TRBD1 TGTGCCAGTAGTATAGATCGGGAGGGGGCGGCGGACACTGAAGCTTTCTTT CASSIDREGAADTEAFF
TRBJ1-1 TRBV11-2 once NA TGTGCCAGCAGCTTAGTGGCCGTTACCCGTGGTGAAGCTTTCTTT CASSLVAVTRGEAFF
TRBJ2-1 TRBV5-1 NA TRBD2 TGCGCCACTGGACTAGCGGGAGACTACAATGAGCAGTTCTTC CATGLAGDYNEQFF
TRBJ2-7 TRBV29-1 NA NA TGCAGCGTTGAAGATCGGGACGCGAGCTACGAGCAGTACTTC CSVEDRDASYEQYF
TRBJ1-1 TRBV6-5 once NA TGTGCCAGCAGCGCGGGACCGAACACTGAAGCTTTCTTT CASSAGPNTEAFF
TRBJ2-1 TRBV6-1 NA NA TGTGCCAGCAGTTGGTCGGAAGACTCCTACAATGAGCAGTTCTTC CASSWSEDSYNEQFF
TRBJ2-7 TRBV7-9 NA TRBD1 TGTGCCAGCAGCCCTACAGGGGACCCAACCTACGAGCAGTACTTC CASSPTGDPTYEQYF
TRBJ2-1 TRBV7-2 once NA TGTGCCAGCAGCCTCCAGGAGAGTGAGCAGTTCTTC CASSLQESEQFF
TRBJ2-7 TRBV7-8 NA TRBD1 TGTGCCAGCAGCTTGCACCGGGACAGGGGGCTAGACGAGCAGTACTTC CASSLHRDRGLDEQYF
TRBJ1-3 TRBV5-4 NA NA TGTGCCAGCAGGTCCCGCGGGGGCCGGCAGGGAAACACCATATATTTT CASRSRGGRQGNTIYF
TRBJ2-1 TRBV19 NA TRBD2 TGTGCCAGTAGCTGGGGACTAGCGGGATCCAATGAGCAGTTCTTC CASSWGLAGSNEQFF
TRBJ2-7 TRBV6-5 NA TRBD1 TGTGCCAGCAGACCCGGGACAGGGGCCGCCTACGAGCAGTACTTC CASRPGTGAAYEQYF
TRBJ2-1 TRBV19 NA NA TGTGCCAGTACACCGATGGGGGGATACATGGAGCAGTTCTTC CASTPMGGYMEQFF
TRBJ2-7 TRBV5-1 NA TRBD2 TGCGCCAGCAGCCCAACCGGGACTAGCGGGGAATACCACGAGCAGTACTTC CASSPTGTSGEYHEQYF
TRBJ2-1 TRBV27 NA TRBD2 TGTGCCAGCATCGGTTGGGACTCACTAGCGGGGGGCCACTACAATGAGCAGTTCTTC CASIGWDSLAGGHYNEQFF
TRBJ1-1 TRBV27 NA NA TGTGCCAGCAGTTTTGGCGTATCGTTTGTGCCGGCTTTCTTT CASSFGVSFVPAFF
TRBJ1-2 TRBV2 NA NA TGTGCCAGCAGTGTAGGAGGGGACGGCTACACCTTC CASSVGGDGYTF
TRBJ2-1 TRBV7-3 NA NA TGTGCCAGCAGCTATGGGAATGAGCAGTTCTTC CASSYGNEQFF
TRBJ2-7 TRBV27 few NA TGTGCCTCGAACGGGGGATACGAGCAGTACTTC CASNGGYEQYF
TRBJ1-2 TRBV28 NA TRBD1 TGTGCCAGCAGTTGGGACAGCGCAGCCGCTAACTATGGCTACACCTTC CASSWDSAAANYGYTF
TRBJ2-3 TRBV10-3 NA TRBD2 TGTGCCATCAGTGGGAGCGAGGGAGCTAGCGGTGCAGATACGCAGTATTTT CAISGSEGASGADTQYF
TRBJ1-6 TRBV6-1 NA NA TGTGCCAGCAGTGCACGGACCGCTAGTAATTCACCCCTCCACTTT CASSARTASNSPLHF
TRBJ1-6 TRBV5-1 few NA TGCGCCAGCAGCATGGAGGGTTCACCCCTCCACTTT CASSMEGSPLHF
TRBJ2-7 TRBV4-1 NA TRBD2 TGCGCCAGCAGCCAGACAACTAGCGCCCGCTACGAGCAGTACTTC CASSQTTSARYEQYF
TRBJ1-2 TRBV23-1 NA NA TGCGCCAGCAGTCATCGGACAGAGAGCTATGGCTACACCTTC CASSHRTESYGYTF
TRBJ2-1 TRBV7-9 NA NA TGTGCCAGCAGCTTGGACGGCCGTTACAATGAGCAGTTCTTC CASSLDGRYNEQFF
TRBJ1-2 TRBV11-2 NA NA TGTGCCAGCAGCCCAGGCGGGGATTTTGGAGTTTATGGCTACACCTTC CASSPGGDFGVYGYTF
TRBJ1-2 TRBV5-4 few NA TGTGCCAGCGCGCCGATGGGGGGATATGGCTACACCTTC CASAPMGGYGYTF
TRBJ2-1 TRBV25-1 NA NA TGTGCCAGCAGTGACCAAGGGGACGCCTACAATGAGCAGTTCTTC CASSDQGDAYNEQFF
TRBJ2-7 TRBV14 NA NA TGTGCCAGCAGTTTTCTAGACACGCCCTACGAGCAGTACTTC CASSFLDTPYEQYF
TRBJ2-1 TRBV27 NA TRBD2 TGTGCCAGCGGGGAGCGGGGAGGCTACAATGAGCAGTTCTTC CASGERGGYNEQFF
TRBJ2-5 TRBV15 NA TRBD2 TGTGCCACCAGCAGAGAGGGACTAGTCGAAGGCAGGGAGACCCAGTACTTC CATSREGLVEGRETQYF
TRBJ2-5 TRBV6-5 once NA TGTGCCAGCAGTTACGGAGCTCTTTACCAAGAGACCCAGTACTTC CASSYGALYQETQYF
TRBJ2-7 TRBV10-2 NA TRBD2 TGCGCCAGCAGTGAGGCAGGACTAGCATACGTCCTGGGCTCCTACGAGCAGTACTTC CASSEAGLAYVLGSYEQYF
TRBJ2-5 TRBV7-9 NA NA TGTGCCAGCAGCGTAGGGACTTTAGAGACCCAGTACTTC CASSVGTLETQYF
TRBJ2-2 TRBV4-3 NA NA TGCGCCAGCAGCCAAGAGGACATGAAAGGGGCCGGGGAGCTGTTTTTT CASSQEDMKGAGELFF
TRBJ2-4 TRBV5-6 NA NA TGTGCCAGCAGCTTGTCCCCAGAAAACATTCAGTACTTC CASSLSPENIQYF
TRBJ2-7 TRBV28 NA NA TGTGCCAGCAGTTTAAGAGGGTACGAGCAGTACTTC CASSLRGYEQYF
TRBJ1-2 TRBV5-1 NA NA TGCGCCAGCAGCCCCGGTACCAACTATGGCTACACCTTC CASSPGTNYGYTF
TRBJ2-7 TRBV9 NA TRBD2 TGTGCCAGGGCAGCCGCGGGAGTTGCCTCCTACGAGCAGTACTTC CARAAAGVASYEQYF
TRBJ2-7 TRBV27 NA NA TGTGCCAGCAGTTTGGGGGGTGACGAGCAGTACTTC CASSLGGDEQYF
TRBJ1-1 TRBV5-6 NA NA TGTGCCAGCAGCTTGGGTTCTCGGGGGGCGTTCGAAATGAACACTGAAGCTTTCTTT CASSLGSRGAFEMNTEAFF
TRBJ1-4 TRBV6-5 NA NA TGTGCCAGCAGCTCCAGGGGAGGAATAGAAAAACTGTTTTTT CASSSRGGIEKLFF